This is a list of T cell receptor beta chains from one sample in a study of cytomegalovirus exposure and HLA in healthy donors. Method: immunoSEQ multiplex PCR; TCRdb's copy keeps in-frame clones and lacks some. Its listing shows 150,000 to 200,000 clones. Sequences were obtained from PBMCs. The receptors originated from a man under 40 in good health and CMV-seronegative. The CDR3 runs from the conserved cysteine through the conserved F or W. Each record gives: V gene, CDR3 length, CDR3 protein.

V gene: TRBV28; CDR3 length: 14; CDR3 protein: CANAPGGRLYEQYF
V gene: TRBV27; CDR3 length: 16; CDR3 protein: CASSKADSSYSYGYTF
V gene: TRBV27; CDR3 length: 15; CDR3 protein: CASSLFLPVNTEAFF
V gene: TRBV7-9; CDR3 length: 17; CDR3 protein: CASSLALQGARVYGYTF
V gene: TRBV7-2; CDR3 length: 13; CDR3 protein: CASSWDSVYEQYF
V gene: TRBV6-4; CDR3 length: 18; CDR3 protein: CASSTQHIMEQPHQPQHF
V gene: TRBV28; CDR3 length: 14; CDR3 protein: CASNRGLGGYGYTF
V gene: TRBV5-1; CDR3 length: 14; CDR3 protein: CASSLGGNSYEQYF
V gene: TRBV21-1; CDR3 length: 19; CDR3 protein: CASSARTGTSGGSYNEQFF
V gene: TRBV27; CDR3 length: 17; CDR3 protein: CASSLAWASGITGELFF
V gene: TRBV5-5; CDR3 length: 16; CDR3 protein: CASSLVLALVTGELFF
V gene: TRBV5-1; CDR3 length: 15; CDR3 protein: CASSLIPGALETQYF
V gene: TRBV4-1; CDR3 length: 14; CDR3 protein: CASSQVRTGGEQYF
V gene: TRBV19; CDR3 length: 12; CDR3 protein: CASNLGGDTQYF
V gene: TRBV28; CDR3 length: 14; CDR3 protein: CASTGGTSPYEQYF
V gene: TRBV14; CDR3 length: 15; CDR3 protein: CASSHGPDRAGEQYF
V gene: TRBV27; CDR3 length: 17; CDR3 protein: CASSSTTSGQFYNEQFF
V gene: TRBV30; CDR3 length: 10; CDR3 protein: CAWSRGEQFF
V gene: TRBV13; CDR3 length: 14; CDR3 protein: CASSLVSGGGELFF
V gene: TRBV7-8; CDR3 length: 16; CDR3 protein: CASSLAQSGSQETQYF
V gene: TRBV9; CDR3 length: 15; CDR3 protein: CASSQTLSGGETQYF
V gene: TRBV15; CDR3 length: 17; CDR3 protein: CATSRDGLAGGPYEQYF
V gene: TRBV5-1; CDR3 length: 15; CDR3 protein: CASSLESTGGEQQYF
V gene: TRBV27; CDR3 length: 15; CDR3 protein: CASSRGLAGADTQYF
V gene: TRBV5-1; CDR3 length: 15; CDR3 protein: CASSLIGRGNTEAFF
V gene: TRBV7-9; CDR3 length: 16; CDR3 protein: CASSRGQGVGANVLTF
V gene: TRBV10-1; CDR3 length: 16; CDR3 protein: CASSGRGTGGVETQYF
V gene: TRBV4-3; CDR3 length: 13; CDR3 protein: CASSQGQGGEQFF
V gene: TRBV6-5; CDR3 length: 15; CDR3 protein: CASSQGTGKNQPQHF
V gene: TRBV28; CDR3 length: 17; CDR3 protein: CASSLYTVLTVGNTIYF
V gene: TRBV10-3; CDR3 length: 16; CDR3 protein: CAISETGGLSNQPQHF
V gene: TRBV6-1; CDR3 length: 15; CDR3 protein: CASRYTIRDTTEAFF
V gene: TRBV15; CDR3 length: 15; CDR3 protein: CATSSGTSGTYEQYF
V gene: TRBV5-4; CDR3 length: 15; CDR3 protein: CASSFWDTKNYGYTF
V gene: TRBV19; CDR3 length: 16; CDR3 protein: CASSIWGTGVQDTQYF